This T cell receptor (beta chain) was obtained from a study of OX40 agonist ivuxolimab in advanced cancers. Findings and caveats of the study: The mean number of expanded clones was higher in CD8+ T cells than in CD4+. Among the lowest levels of clonal expansion were found in partial responders at 0.1-3.0 mg/kg. CD4+ and CD8+ T cells in blood underwent clonal expansion by week 6 at 0.1 to 3.0 mg/kg.

The protocol was immunoSEQ multiplex PCR, while the TCRdb copy is restricted to in-frame clones and leaves out a portion. Of 35,000 to 45,000 clones listed, 85% to 90% are singletons. Trimming took off 0 bases at V and 1 base at J, with 15 bases between the two ends. This CDR3 comprises 18 residues. CDR1 is LGHNA, CDR2 YSLEER, per germline. Points on this clone: Its cognate antigen is unknown.

The clonotype was recovered from an adult with an advanced solid tumor such as melanoma, head and neck, liver or kidney cancer. The V and J genes are TRBV4-3 and TRBJ2-2; tentative D call: TRBD2 (5 bases). This specimen consisted of CD4+ or CD8+ T cells sorted from blood, obtained in a trial of the OX40 agonist ivuxolimab. CDR3 bases: TGCGCCAGCAGCCAAGATGTTCTCACCGGGGTGAACACCGGGGAGCTGTTTTTT. Translated: CASSQDVLTGVNTGELFF.